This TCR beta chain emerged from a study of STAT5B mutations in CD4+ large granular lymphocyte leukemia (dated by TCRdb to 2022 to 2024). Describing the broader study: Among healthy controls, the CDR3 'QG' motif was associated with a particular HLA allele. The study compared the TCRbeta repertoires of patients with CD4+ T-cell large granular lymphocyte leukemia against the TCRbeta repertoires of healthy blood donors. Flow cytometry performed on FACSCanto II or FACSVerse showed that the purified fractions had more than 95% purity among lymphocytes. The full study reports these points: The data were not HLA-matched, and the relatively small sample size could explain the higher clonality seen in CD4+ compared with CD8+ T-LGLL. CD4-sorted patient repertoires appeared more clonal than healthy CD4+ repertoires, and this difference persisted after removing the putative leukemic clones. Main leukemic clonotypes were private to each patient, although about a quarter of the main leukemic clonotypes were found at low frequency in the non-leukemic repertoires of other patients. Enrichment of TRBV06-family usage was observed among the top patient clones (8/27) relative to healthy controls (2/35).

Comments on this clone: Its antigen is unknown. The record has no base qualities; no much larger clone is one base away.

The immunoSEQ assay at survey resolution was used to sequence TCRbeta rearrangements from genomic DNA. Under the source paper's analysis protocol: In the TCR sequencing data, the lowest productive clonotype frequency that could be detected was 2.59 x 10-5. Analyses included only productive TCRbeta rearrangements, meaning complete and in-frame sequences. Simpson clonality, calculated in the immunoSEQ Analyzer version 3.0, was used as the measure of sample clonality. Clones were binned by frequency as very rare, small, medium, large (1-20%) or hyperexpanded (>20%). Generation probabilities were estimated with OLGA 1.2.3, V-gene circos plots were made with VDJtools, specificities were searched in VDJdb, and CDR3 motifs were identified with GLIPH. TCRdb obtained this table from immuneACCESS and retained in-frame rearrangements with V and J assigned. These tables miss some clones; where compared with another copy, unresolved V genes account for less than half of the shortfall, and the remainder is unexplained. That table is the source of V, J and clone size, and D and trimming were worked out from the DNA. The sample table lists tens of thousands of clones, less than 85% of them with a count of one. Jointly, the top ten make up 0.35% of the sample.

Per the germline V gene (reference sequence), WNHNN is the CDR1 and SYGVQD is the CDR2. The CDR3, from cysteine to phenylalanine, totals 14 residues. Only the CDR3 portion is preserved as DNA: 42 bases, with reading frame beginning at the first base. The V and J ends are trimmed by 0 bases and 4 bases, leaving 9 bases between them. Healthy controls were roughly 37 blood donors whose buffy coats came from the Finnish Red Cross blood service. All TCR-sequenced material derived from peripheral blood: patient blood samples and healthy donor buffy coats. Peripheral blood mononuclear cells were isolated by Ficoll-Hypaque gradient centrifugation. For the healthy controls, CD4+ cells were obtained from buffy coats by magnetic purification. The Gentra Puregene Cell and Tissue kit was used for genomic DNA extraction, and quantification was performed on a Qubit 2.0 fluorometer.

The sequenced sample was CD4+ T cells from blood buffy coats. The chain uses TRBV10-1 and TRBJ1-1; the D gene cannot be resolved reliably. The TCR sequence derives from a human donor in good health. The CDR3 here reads CASSESGRVTEAFF. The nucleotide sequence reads TGCGCCAGCAGTGAGTCCGGTCGAGTCACTGAAGCTTTCTTT.